These 25 T cell receptor beta chains came from one sample sequenced in a study of OX40 agonist ivuxolimab in advanced cancers. The method was immunoSEQ multiplex PCR; TCRdb's version includes in-frame clones alone and lacks a portion of them. This sample has around 80,000 clones, with around 84% found just once. The sample consisted of CD4+ or CD8+ T cells sorted from blood, taken in a trial of the OX40 agonist ivuxolimab. The receptors were gathered from an adult with an advanced solid tumor such as melanoma, head and neck, liver or kidney cancer.

This clone was observed once. Written as DNA, the CDR3 is TGTGCCAGCAGTCAAAATAGCGGGGGCCCAAAAGGGAATGAGCAGTTCTTC. Protein product: CASSQNSGGPKGNEQFF. This sequence joins TRBV9 and TRBJ2-1, with 9 bases that match TRBD2. The CDR3 sequence is 17 residues long. Germline CDR1 is SGDLS and CDR2 is YYNGEE. Trimming at V came to 5 bases and at J to 7 bases, leaving 16 bases not matched to a gene.

The chain recombines TRBV7-2 with TRBJ1-6, with TRBD1 identical over 9 bases. The trim removed 5 bases at V and 10 bases at J, leaving 9 bases unmatched. This CDR3 has 15 amino acids. Looked up from germline, CDR1 is SGHTA and CDR2 is FQGNSA. This CDR3 is CASSRGQGSGSPLHF. CDR3 DNA sequence: TGTGCCAGCAGCCGGGGACAGGGAAGTGGGTCACCCCTCCACTTT.

The chain is built from TRBV6-4 and TRBJ1-6; D uncertain. Germline V gives CDR1 MRHNA, CDR2 SNTAGT. The length of the CDR3 is 15 residues. The V end lost 5 bases, the J end lost 9 bases, and 17 bases lay between the germline ends. Written as DNA, the CDR3 is TGTGCCAGCAGTACAACCGGGGAAGGAAGTTCACCCCTCCACTTT. Residues: CASSTTGEGSSPLHF.

The chain employs TRBV5-4 and TRBJ2-3; no firm D call. Looked up from germline, CDR1 is SGHNT and CDR2 is YYREEE (reference sequence). There are 15 residues in the CDR3. The germline V and J ends were trimmed by 4 bases and 0 bases, with 12 bases remaining between them. The CDR3 reads CASSTGRSSTDTQYF. CDR3 DNA sequence: TGTGCCAGCAGCACCGGGCGGTCTAGCACAGATACGCAGTATTTT.

The chain is built from TRBV9 and TRBJ1-1; D is perhaps TRBD1 (5 bases). CDR3 length: 14 amino acids. Germline V lookup: CDR1 SGDLS, CDR2 YYNGEE. V shed 2 bases and J shed 1 base, with 9 bases lying between them. The CDR3 reads CASSVGHSNTEAFF. CDR3 in DNA: TGTGCCAGCAGCGTCGGACACTCGAACACTGAAGCTTTCTTT.

This clone came up a few times. The rearrangement links TRBV11-2 to TRBJ1-2; TRBD1 agrees at 10 bases. Germline-derived CDR1 and CDR2 are SGHAT and FQNNGV. V lost 5 bases to trimming and J lost 3 bases; unmatched junction nucleotides: 12. The CDR3 extends over 17 amino acids. CDR3 sequence reads: CASSPTVGGQGYYGYTF. DNA for the CDR3: TGTGCCAGCAGCCCCACGGTGGGGGGACAGGGGTACTATGGCTACACCTTC.

The chain carries TRBV7-6 and TRBJ2-5; D ambiguous. V gave up 5 bases and J gave up 4 bases, with 5 bases separating them. Germline CDR1 is SGHVS and CDR2 is FNYEAQ. The CDR3 length is 11 residues. CDR3 sequence (DNA): TGTGCCAGCAGCACCGGAGAGACCCAGTACTTC. This translates into CASSTGETQYF.

The sample holds a few counts of this clone. The V and J genes are TRBV19 and TRBJ1-4, with a possible D match to TRBD1 (6 bases). V was cut by 0 bases and J by 8 bases, with 13 bases left in between. Germline CDR1 and CDR2: LNHDA and SQIVND (reference sequence). The CDR3 length is 15 residues. CDR3: CASSIDYRDEEKLFF. CDR3 coding DNA: TGTGCCAGTAGTATAGATTACAGGGATGAAGAAAAACTGTTTTTT.

CDR3 sequence: CASSTLRGDDEQFF. DNA of the CDR3: TGTGCCAGCAGCACGCTACGGGGTGACGATGAGCAGTTCTTC. The rearrangement links TRBV6-6 to TRBJ2-1; possibly TRBD2 for D (5 bases). V dropped 6 bases and J dropped 8 bases, with 17 bases sitting between them. Germline V CDR1 and CDR2: MNHNY, SVGAGI (reference sequence). The CDR3 length is 14 residues.

Only a few counts were recorded for this clone. This rearrangement joins TRBV19 to TRBJ1-2; 7 positions agree with TRBD1. This CDR3 spans 15 amino acids. V shed 4 bases, J shed 5 bases, and the junction held 10 bases outside the gene matches. The germline gives CDR1 LNHDA, CDR2 SQIVND (reference sequence). The CDR3: CASSSSGTEIYGYTF. As DNA, the CDR3 is TGTGCCAGTAGTAGTTCCGGGACAGAAATATATGGCTACACCTTC.

This clone was recorded only once. J is TRBJ1-1 and V is TRBV7-2; the D gene is possibly TRBD1 (6 bases). Germline values: CDR1 SGHTA, CDR2 FQGNSA. V was shortened by 2 bases and J by 2 bases, with 9 bases between the two germline ends. CDR3 length equals 14 residues. CDR3 sequence: CASSLRQANTEAFF. DNA for the CDR3: TGTGCCAGCAGCTTAAGACAGGCTAACACTGAAGCTTTCTTT.

The rearrangement uses TRBV7-2 and TRBJ2-3, with D perhaps TRBD1 or TRBD2 (5 bases each). CDR3 length: 15 residues. The ends were cut back, 1 base at V and 2 bases at J, with 10 bases in the middle. The V gene's germline CDR1 is SGHTA and CDR2 FQGNSA. The CDR3 here is CASSLEGRPTDTQYF. The CDR3 nucleotides are TGTGCCAGCAGCTTAGAGGGGAGACCCACAGATACGCAGTATTTT.

CDR3 DNA sequence: TGTGCCAGCAGTAGGACAAATTCTGATACGCAGTATTTT. Translating it yields CASSRTNSDTQYF. V gene TRBV6-4 combines with J gene TRBJ2-3, with D maybe TRBD1 (5 bases). The germline CDR1 and CDR2 sequences are MRHNA and SNTAGT. There are 13 residues in the CDR3. V was shortened by 5 bases and J by 6 bases, with 12 bases between the two germline ends.

This chain's CDR3 is CASSLQRGLETQYF. The CDR3 coding sequence is TGTGCCAGCAGCTTGCAGCGGGGTTTGGAGACCCAGTACTTC. V and J are TRBV5-8 and TRBJ2-5, with 7 bases aligning to TRBD2. The germline V gene has CDR1 SGHTS and CDR2 YDEGEE. V trimming: 1 base; J trimming: 5 bases; junction bases outside the gene matches: 5. This CDR3 spans 14 amino acids.

This clone was observed once. The rearrangement joins TRBV18 to TRBJ2-3; TRBD1 is a possible D gene (6 bases). Germline CDR1 reads KGHSH; CDR2 reads LQKENI. The CDR3 is 15 amino acids. Trimming pared 1 base from V and 6 bases from J, leaving 14 bases between. CDR3 residues: CASSPRTTGLDTQYF. CDR3 nucleotide sequence: TGTGCCAGCTCACCACGAACTACAGGGCTGGATACGCAGTATTTT.

The rearrangement uses TRBV6-5 and TRBJ1-1; 8 bases align to TRBD1. The CDR3 totals 15 residues. J lost 1 base, V lost 5 bases, and 6 bases had no gene match. The germline V gene has CDR1 MNHEY and CDR2 SVGAGI. The CDR3: CASSTRTGPNTEAFF. The CDR3 bases are TGTGCCAGCAGTACCAGGACAGGGCCGAACACTGAAGCTTTCTTT.

This clone was counted a single time. The chain has TRBV5-1 and TRBJ1-6; TRBD1 matches at 8 bases. J gave up 9 bases and V 3 bases, and 5 bases lay outside the gene matches. Germline assignment: CDR1 SGHRS and CDR2 YFSETQ. This CDR3 is built from 14 residues. CDR3 nucleotides: TGCGCCAGCAGCTCTACAGGGGGGATTTCACCCCTCCACTTT. Protein: CASSSTGGISPLHF.

This chain connects TRBV28 to TRBJ1-2; D perhaps matches TRBD1 (5 bases). The CDR3 length is 12 residues. CDR1 MDHEN and CDR2 SYDVKM come from the germline V gene. The V end lost 7 bases, the J end lost 7 bases, and 13 bases lay between the germline ends. The CDR3 bases are TGTGCCAGCACTATTTCTGGGGCTGGCTACACCTTC. Its translation: CASTISGAGYTF.

This clone was seen a handful of times. This chain connects TRBV2 to TRBJ2-5, with D perhaps matching TRBD1 (6 bases). Trimming stripped 6 bases from V and 5 bases from J, with 19 bases between. Germline V gene data show CDR1 as SNHLY and CDR2 as FYNNEI. The CDR3 extends over 15 amino acids. The chain's CDR3 is CASREGVGGVETQYF. The CDR3 bases are TGTGCCAGCAGAGAGGGGGTTGGGGGCGTGGAGACCCAGTACTTC.

The chain links TRBV5-1 to TRBJ2-2; no reliable D call. Germline V CDR1 and CDR2: SGHRS, YFSETQ. V was trimmed by 4 bases and J by 3 bases, leaving 13 bases between them. The CDR3 is made up of 15 amino acids. CDR3: CASSPDGSDTGELFF. In DNA, the CDR3 is TGCGCCAGCAGCCCGGACGGATCTGACACCGGGGAGCTGTTTTTT.

V usage is TRBV2 and J usage is TRBJ2-3; D tentatively reads TRBD1 or TRBD2 (6 bases each). The CDR3 has 15 residues. Per germline, CDR1 SNHLY and CDR2 FYNNEI. Trimming cost V 8 bases and J 1 base, with 16 bases left between them. The CDR3 loop reads CASGQGGWGTDTQYF. As DNA, the CDR3 is TGTGCCAGCGGACAAGGGGGGTGGGGCACAGATACGCAGTATTTT.

The J gene is TRBJ2-5, the V gene TRBV6-5; 8 bases are shared with TRBD1. Germline trimming cut 6 bases from V and 5 bases from J; bases unmatched to any gene: 8. The CDR3 totals 14 residues. CDR1 and CDR2 from the germline V gene are MNHEY and SVGAGI. CDR3 in amino acids: CASSSPGQAETQYF. The CDR3 DNA sequence: TGTGCCAGCAGCAGCCCGGGACAGGCGGAGACCCAGTACTTC.

V and J are TRBV18 and TRBJ2-1; 11 bases map to TRBD1. The CDR3 is made up of 17 amino acids. Trimming removed 3 bases from V and 10 bases from J; junction bases left unmatched: 14. Germline CDR1 KGHSH, CDR2 LQKENI. The CDR3 bases are TGTGCCAGCTCACCTCCAGCCTGGACAGGGGGCTTTCGGGAGCAGTTCTTC. Translated: CASSPPAWTGGFREQFF.

Here the CDR3 DNA reads TGTGCCAGCACAAAGGAGGAAGGGGCCTACGAGCAGTACTTC. Amino acid sequence: CASTKEEGAYEQYF. The J gene is TRBJ2-7, the V gene TRBV6-5, with D perhaps assigned TRBD1 or TRBD2 (5 bases each). Germline V lookup: CDR1 MNHEY, CDR2 SVGAGI. The CDR3 has 14 amino acids. V gave up 7 bases and J gave up 2 bases, with 15 bases separating them.

The chain is built from TRBV7-9 and TRBJ2-3; 8 nucleotides line up with TRBD1. Unmatched junction bases numbered 7, after V lost 3 bases and J lost 2 bases. Looked up from germline, CDR1 is SEHNR and CDR2 is FQNEAQ (reference sequence). There are 16 residues in the CDR3. The CDR3 loop is CASSLGDRGVTDTQYF. The CDR3 DNA reads TGTGCCAGCAGCTTGGGAGACAGGGGAGTCACAGATACGCAGTATTTT.